The clone carrying this TCR beta chain was seen only a few times. The antigen remains unidentified. Making the TCR beta libraries involved quantitative 5'-RACE with molecular barcodes. One entry per CDR3 protein, called by TCRdb with MiXCR from the 5' RACE reads. Here the sample spans fewer than 200,000 distinct CDR3 sequences, 9.8% being singletons. The sample comes from a study of CD8 T cells in ankylosing spondylitis. General observations from the study: Ankylosing spondylitis blood appeared to be characterized by a TCR beta motif of under ten highly homologous variants. From matched ankylosing spondylitis synovial fluid, disease-linked clones were reportedly recovered at significantly enriched levels.

V was cut by 8 bases and J by 4 bases, with 9 bases left in between. The CDR3 consists of 12 residues. Germline V lookup: CDR1 MNHEY, CDR2 SVGAGI. The TCR was taken from a female donor with ankylosing spondylitis or in good health (not recorded which). Sequenced sample: blood, either unsorted or a sorted T cell fraction (not recorded which). The chain recombines TRBV6-5 with TRBJ1-5; D gene ambiguous. The CDR3 DNA follows: TGTGCCAGCGGGCAGTCAAATCAGCCCCAGCATTTT. This codes for CASGQSNQPQHF.